These 13 T cell receptor beta chains were all obtained from the same sample, sequenced in a study of blood T cells in healthy people across ages. Primed by a sample-barcoded 5' primer and a J-beta primer mix, a second PCR proceeded for 7 to 11 cycles. TCRdb processed the 5' RACE reads anew with MiXCR; each CDR3 protein has one entry. The table includes about 930,000 distinct CDR3 sequences, almost 30% detected once. These data also featured in a second study, about T cells of mothers and their children.

Material for sequencing was blood. The receptors originated from a middle-aged woman in good health.

The chain is built from TRBV9 and TRBJ2-1; maybe TRBD1 (6 bases). TRBJ2-7 explains the end of the DNA better; the J call may be wrong. Germline-derived CDR1 and CDR2 are SGDLS and YYNGEE. The CDR3 is 14 residues long. CDR3 loop: CASSAQQGYNEQYF. The CDR3 DNA is TGTGCCAGCAGCGCCCAACAGGGCTACAATGAGCAGTACTTC.

Details on this clonotype: At one end the junction does not follow the germline gene, possibly because of a read error. V gene TRBV7-3 combines with J gene TRBJ2-7, with 15 bases lining up with TRBD2. CDR1 SGHTA and CDR2 FQGTGA come from the germline V gene. The length of the CDR3 is 20 residues. In nucleotides, the CDR3 is TGTGCCAACAGCCCAAGGACTAGCGGGGGGGCCTTACAGATGGTCGATGAGCAGTACTTC. Amino acids: CANSPRTSGGALQMVDEQYF.

The CDR3 DNA reads TGCAGTGCGCACCCTGGGGCAAGTCGGGGGGAGACCCAGTACTTC. This sequence encodes CSAHPGASRGETQYF. The chain recombines TRBV20-1 with TRBJ2-5; tentatively, D is TRBD2 (6 bases). From germline, CDR1 is DFQATT and CDR2 SNEGSKA (reference sequence). V was clipped by 6 bases and J by 5 bases, with 22 bases between them. The CDR3 consists of 15 residues.

This clonotype has a handful of counts. One base away lies a much larger clone, so this may be a sequencing read error. The V gene is TRBV3-1, the J gene TRBJ2-3; D is possibly TRBD1 (5 bases). V lost 7 bases and J 4 bases, leaving 15 bases between the germline ends. CDR1 is LGHDT, CDR2 YNNKEL, per germline (reference sequence). The CDR3 runs 14 residues. Here the CDR3 reads CASKARGRSDTQYF. In DNA, the CDR3 is TGTGCCAGCAAAGCAAGGGGCAGGTCAGATACGCAGTATTTT.

Concerning this clonotype itself: A much larger clone differs by one base, so this may be a read error. The chain joins TRBV9 to TRBJ2-7, with 8 nucleotides matching TRBD1. J was trimmed by 6 bases and V by 0 bases; bases with no gene match: 8. Germline loops: CDR1 SGDLS, CDR2 YYNGEE. The CDR3 spans 15 residues. The CDR3 sequence: CASSVDVDRAAEQYF. CDR3 bases: TGTGCCAGCAGCGTAGACGTGGACAGGGCGGCCGAGCAGTACTTC.

This clonotype was picked up a small number of times. This chain links TRBV12-3 or TRBV12-4 with TRBJ2-6; either TRBD1 or TRBD2 may fit D (5 bases each). Deletions cut 7 bases from V and 0 bases from J, with 16 bases between. The CDR3 has 17 amino acids. CDR3 in DNA: TGTGCCAGCATCTTCCTCGGGGCAGCCTCTGGGGCCAACGTCCTGACTTTC. It encodes CASIFLGAASGANVLTF.

This clonotype was seen ten or more times. V is TRBV11-2 and J is TRBJ2-7; 10 bases agree with TRBD1. The V and J ends lost 1 base and 3 bases, in that order; junction bases with no gene match: 6. Germline V gene data show CDR1 as SGHAT and CDR2 as FQNNGV. This CDR3 contains 16 residues. The CDR3 loop reads CASSLGDRGSNYEQYF. The CDR3 DNA reads as TGTGCCAGCAGCTTAGGGGACAGGGGATCTAACTACGAGCAGTACTTC.

The J gene is TRBJ1-2, the V gene TRBV13; the D is unclear. This CDR3 is built from 15 residues. Germline V gene data show CDR1 as PRHDT and CDR2 as FYEKMQ (reference sequence). The V gene lost 5 bases and the J gene lost 0 bases, with 13 bases spanning the gap. For the CDR3, the DNA is TGTGCCAGCAGCCCCCGGGGAGAGGCTAACTATGGCTACACCTTC. Translating gives CASSPRGEANYGYTF. The full variable domain, completed using reference TRBV13 and TRBJ1-2, is AAGVIQSPRHLIKEKRETATLKCYPIPRHDTVYWYQQGPGQDPQFLISFYEKMQSDKGSIPDRFSAQQFSDYHSELNMSSLELGDSALYFCASSPRGEANYGYTFGSGTRLTVV.

This clonotype was observed a few times. This chain joins TRBV6-2 or TRBV6-3 and TRBJ2-7; 7 bases are shared with TRBD2. The junction had 11 bases not matched to a gene; V was cut back by 5 bases and J by 4 bases. Germline CDR1 reads MNHEY; CDR2 reads SVGEGT. The length of the CDR3 is 15 residues. The CDR3 region is CASSVLRDYHYEQYF. The DNA for the CDR3 is TGTGCCAGCAGTGTTCTCCGGGACTACCATTACGAGCAGTACTTC.

The chain has TRBV20-1 and TRBJ1-2; a weak D match, TRBD1 (6 bases). Trimming stripped 6 bases from V and 3 bases from J, with 17 bases between. CDR3 length: 14 amino acids. Germline assignment: CDR1 DFQATT and CDR2 SNEGSKA (reference sequence). As DNA, the CDR3 is TGCAGTGCGGCTGACATGGGGGGCGACTATGGCTACACCTTC. The encoded protein is CSAADMGGDYGYTF.

The rearrangement uses TRBV29-1 and TRBJ2-4, with D perhaps given as TRBD1 or TRBD2 (5 bases each). Germline loops: CDR1 SQVTM, CDR2 ANQGSEA. The CDR3 loop spans 14 amino acids. Trimming took 4 bases from V and 13 from J, leaving 23 bases between them. The CDR3 DNA reads TGCAGCGTTGTTCGGGGACGTCCCTACAATGAGCAGTACTTC. Amino acids: CSVVRGRPYNEQYF.

This clonotype was observed a few times. This chain joins TRBV7-2 and TRBJ2-5, with TRBD1 matching over 9 bases. The V segment lost 0 bases and the J segment 4 bases; nucleotides outside the gene matches: 9. This CDR3 is built from 17 residues. Germline V gene lookup returns CDR1 SGHTA and CDR2 FQGNSA. The CDR3 spells CASSLATGGADAETQYF. The DNA for the CDR3 is TGTGCCAGCAGCTTAGCAACAGGGGGCGCTGATGCAGAGACCCAGTACTTC.

The gene calls are TRBV5-1 and TRBJ2-7, with TRBD1 identical over 8 bases. The CDR3 contains 15 residues. V lost 4 bases to trimming and J lost 2 bases; unmatched junction nucleotides: 8. The V gene's germline CDR1 is SGHRS and CDR2 YFSETQ. CDR3: CASSKDRAQAYEQYF. In DNA form, the CDR3 reads TGCGCCAGCAGCAAGGACAGGGCCCAAGCCTACGAGCAGTACTTC.